This TCR beta chain emerged from a study of T-cell reconstitution after alpha-beta-depleted transplantation in children. Per the germline V gene, CDR1 is SGHRS and CDR2 is YFSETQ. There are 15 residues in the CDR3. V was pared by 4 bases and J by 6 bases, with 20 bases between. The library targeted TCRbeta and was prepared with unique molecular identifiers. TCRdb re-called the PCR reads with MiXCR, one entry per CDR3 protein. The sample shows approximately 230,000 distinct CDR3 sequences, about 24% of them seen only once. This rearrangement joins TRBV5-1 to TRBJ2-7; possibly TRBD2 for D (5 bases). The TCR originated in a female patient between 2 and 10 years old who had a stem cell transplant for congenital amegakaryocytic thrombocytopenia, so the T cells may come from the graft donor. Here the sequenced sample was PBMCs, mostly from graft donor cells, taken 360 days after TCRalphabeta/CD19-depleted stem cell transplant. The CDR3 spells CASSVGGPALGEQYF. The CDR3, as DNA: TGCGCCAGCAGCGTTGGAGGACCCGCTCTTGGCGAGCAGTACTTC.